The 23 T cell receptor beta chains given below trace back to one sample, sequenced in a study of PD-1 blockade in classical Hodgkin lymphoma. Assay: immunoSEQ multiplex PCR; the TCRdb copy retains only in-frame clones and omits some. This table has about 33,000 clones, around 74% appearing once. As to time point: cycle 4 day 1 (C4D1), after around six weeks of nivolumab. Every patient experienced relapse after autologous stem cell transplantation, and brentuximab vedotin exposure varied. The source was peripheral blood mononuclear cells (PBMCs), collected before the fourth cycle of nivolumab. The origin of the receptors is a human donor with classical Hodgkin lymphoma.

The J gene is TRBJ2-6, the V gene TRBV23-1; D perhaps matches TRBD1 (5 bases). TRBV23-1 is designated an ORF whose function remains uncertain. V lost 8 bases and J 15 bases, leaving 17 bases between the germline ends. The length of the CDR3 is 12 residues. In DNA, the CDR3 is TGCGCCAGCTGGCACAGGTCTATCGCCCTGACTTTC. It yields the protein CASWHRSIALTF.

The chain links TRBV7-2 to TRBJ2-1, with 9 bases fitting TRBD2. CDR1 and CDR2 from the germline V gene are SGHTA and FQGNSA. The CDR3 contains 16 residues. V was pared by 5 bases and J by 1 base, with 6 bases of the junction left unmatched. The CDR3 is CASSRDLAGSYNEQFF. The CDR3 DNA reads as TGTGCCAGCAGCCGAGACCTAGCGGGGTCCTACAATGAGCAGTTCTTC.

This clone was seen only a few times. The rearrangement joins TRBV7-6 to TRBJ2-2; 7 bases match TRBD1. Germline CDR1 is SGHVS and CDR2 is FNYEAQ. This CDR3 has 16 residues. V shed 6 bases and J 1 base; nucleotides not matched to a gene: 8. The CDR3 DNA is TGTGCCAGCAGTAGCCCCGGGACAGTGAACACCGGGGAGCTGTTTTTT. It translates to CASSSPGTVNTGELFF.

CDR3 region: CATSLWGEANVLTF. DNA of the CDR3: TGTGCCACCAGCTTGTGGGGGGAGGCCAACGTCCTGACTTTC. J is TRBJ2-6 and V is TRBV15, with a weak D call TRBD2 (6 bases). Between the trimmed V and J ends, which lost 5 bases and 6 bases, there was a span of 11 bases. There are 14 residues in the CDR3. In germline, CDR1 is LNHNV, CDR2 YYDKDF (reference sequence).

This chain uses TRBV27 with TRBJ1-3, with 7 bases identical to TRBD1. V trimming: 8 bases; J trimming: 0 bases; junction bases outside the gene matches: 13. Germline V CDR1 and CDR2: MNHEY, SMNVEV (reference sequence). The CDR3 loop spans 17 amino acids. CDR3 coding DNA: TGTGCCAGCGCGTCGACAGGGAGGGTTCTCTCTGGAAACACCATATATTTT. Its translation: CASASTGRVLSGNTIYF.

V usage is TRBV6-5 and J usage is TRBJ1-3; D perhaps matches TRBD1 (5 bases). Per the germline V gene, CDR1 is MNHEY and CDR2 is SVGAGI. The CDR3 sequence is 13 residues long. The V gene lost 4 bases and the J gene lost 8 bases, with 12 bases spanning the gap. This CDR3 is CASSLGREDTIYF. CDR3 coding DNA: TGTGCCAGCAGTTTGGGACGGGAGGACACCATATATTTT.

V gene TRBV28 combines with J gene TRBJ1-5; a possible D gene is TRBD1 (5 bases). Trimming stripped 5 bases from V and 0 bases from J, with 17 bases between. This CDR3 spans 17 amino acids. The germline gives CDR1 MDHEN, CDR2 SYDVKM. The CDR3 loop reads CASSTITGTYSNQPQHF. The DNA for the CDR3 is TGTGCCAGCAGTACCATCACAGGAACATATAGCAATCAGCCCCAGCATTTT.

The V and J genes are TRBV19 and TRBJ1-5, with D unresolved. The CDR3 runs 17 residues. Germline-derived CDR1 and CDR2 are LNHDA and SQIVND (reference sequence). V was cut by 6 bases and J by 6 bases, with 24 bases left in between. CDR3 in amino acids: CASSQGASGSTAQPQHF. The DNA of the CDR3 is TGTGCCAGTAGCCAAGGAGCCTCCGGGTCCACGGCTCAGCCCCAGCATTTT.

The chain combines TRBV30 with TRBJ2-7; perhaps TRBD1 as D (6 bases). The length of the CDR3 is 15 residues. Between the trimmed V and J ends, which lost 0 bases and 7 bases, there was a span of 19 bases. Germline CDR1 and CDR2: GTSNPN and SVGIG (reference sequence). CDR3 bases: TGTGCCTGGAGTGTAGGGGCAGGGACACTCCGAGAGCAGTACTTC. Amino acids: CAWSVGAGTLREQYF.

This clone appeared a single time. The CDR3 is CASSSGTGNTEAFF. The CDR3 nucleotides are TGTGCCAGCAGCTCCGGGACGGGGAACACTGAAGCTTTCTTT. The rearrangement joins TRBV7-6 to TRBJ1-1; a possible D gene is TRBD1 (5 bases). CDR3 length equals 14 residues. Germline V CDR1 and CDR2: SGHVS, FNYEAQ. V was clipped by 4 bases and J by 1 base, with 10 bases between them. The full variable domain, completed using reference TRBV7-6 and TRBJ1-1, is GAGVSQSPRYKVTKRGQDVALRCDPISGHVSLYWYRQALGQGPEFLTYFNYEAQQDKSGLPNDRFSAERPEGSISTLTIQRTEQRDSAMYRCASSSGTGNTEAFFGQGTRLTVV.

The chain employs TRBV28 and TRBJ2-2; TRBD1 might be the D (5 bases). Trimming removed 2 bases at V and 3 bases at J, with 10 bases between. The CDR3 covers 15 residues. The germline gives CDR1 MDHEN, CDR2 SYDVKM. The CDR3 DNA sequence: TGTGCCAGCAGTTTACCACAGGCGGACACCGGGGAGCTGTTTTTT. It is translated as CASSLPQADTGELFF. Based on the CDR3 plus reference TRBV28 and TRBJ2-2, the full variable domain is DVKVTQSSRYLVKRTGEKVFLECVQDMDHENMFWYRQDPGLGLRLIYFSYDVKMKEKGDIPEGYSVSREKKERFSLILESASTNQTSMYLCASSLPQADTGELFFGEGSRLTVL.

The chain links TRBV27 to TRBJ1-5; 7 bases map to TRBD1. Germline V gene lookup returns CDR1 MNHEY and CDR2 SMNVEV (reference sequence). There are 15 residues in the CDR3. After removal of 4 bases from V and 2 bases from J, the junction contained 5 bases not matched to a gene. This chain's CDR3 is CASSWDRPGNQPQHF. The CDR3 nucleotides read TGTGCCAGCAGTTGGGACAGACCAGGCAATCAGCCCCAGCATTTT.

The genes are TRBV27 and TRBJ2-1; 11 nucleotides line up with TRBD2. This CDR3 contains 16 residues. The germline V gene encodes CDR1 MNHEY and CDR2 SMNVEV (reference sequence). The junction had 5 bases not matched to a gene; V was cut back by 0 bases and J by 7 bases. In DNA, the CDR3 is TGTGCCAGCAGTTTATCGACTAGCGGGATACAAAATGAGCAGTTCTTC. Protein: CASSLSTSGIQNEQFF.

The V and J genes are TRBV10-1 and TRBJ1-1; tentative D call: TRBD1 (5 bases). The CDR3 is 14 amino acids. The germline V gene has CDR1 WNHNN and CDR2 SYGVQD (reference sequence). Trimming left V 3 bases short and J 4 bases short, with 12 bases between. The CDR3 sequence: CASSDIGEFTEAFF. CDR3 sequence (DNA): TGCGCCAGCAGTGATATAGGGGAATTCACTGAAGCTTTCTTT.

The chain recombines TRBV10-3 with TRBJ2-3, with TRBD2 matching over 14 bases. Germline values: CDR1 ENHRY, CDR2 SYGVKD. The CDR3 runs to 16 residues. V lost 4 bases, J lost 5 bases, and 5 bases stayed unmatched. CDR3 DNA sequence: TGTGCCATCAGTGGGGGGACTAGCGGGAGTAAAGATACGCAGTATTTT. Protein product: CAISGGTSGSKDTQYF.

This clone was seen once. The CDR3 nucleotides are TGTGCCACCAGCAGAGATAGATTGGGCTCGAAGACCCAGTACTTC. It translates to CATSRDRLGSKTQYF. The rearrangement joins TRBV15 to TRBJ2-5, with D uncertain. V lost 0 bases, J lost 6 bases, and 14 bases lay in between. CDR3 length equals 15 residues. The V gene's germline CDR1 is LNHNV and CDR2 YYDKDF (reference sequence).

This chain connects TRBV7-9 to TRBJ1-2; no firm D call. From germline, CDR1 is SEHNR and CDR2 FQNEAQ (reference sequence). Trimming removed 1 base from V and 0 bases from J, with 18 bases in between. The CDR3 consists of 18 residues. Here the CDR3 reads CASSLEGRGQRANYGYTF. The CDR3, as DNA: TGTGCCAGCAGCTTAGAGGGAAGAGGGCAGAGAGCTAACTATGGCTACACCTTC. Based on the CDR3 plus reference TRBV7-9 and TRBJ1-2, the full variable domain is DTGVSQNPRHKITKRGQNVTFRCDPISEHNRLYWYRQTLGQGPEFLTYFQNEAQLEKSRLLSDRFSAERPKGSFSTLEIQRTEQGDSAMYLCASSLEGRGQRANYGYTFGSGTRLTVV.

The CDR3 DNA follows: TGTGCCAGCAGCTTCCGGGACAGCCAAGAGACCCAGTACTTC. Protein product: CASSFRDSQETQYF. V gene TRBV7-9 combines with J gene TRBJ2-5, with 7 bases that match TRBD1. Trimming at V came to 3 bases and at J to 1 base, leaving 2 bases not matched to a gene. Germline V lookup: CDR1 SEHNR, CDR2 FQNEAQ (reference sequence). This CDR3 has 14 amino acids. The variable domain in full, completed from reference TRBV7-9 and TRBJ2-5, reads DTGVSQNPRHKITKRGQNVTFRCDPISEHNRLYWYRQTLGQGPEFLTYFQNEAQLEKSRLLSDRFSAERPKGSFSTLEIQRTEQGDSAMYLCASSFRDSQETQYFGPGTRLLVL.

CDR3 sequence reads: CASGFDSGGTYEQYF. In DNA form, the CDR3 reads TGTGCTAGTGGTTTCGACAGCGGGGGCACCTACGAGCAGTACTTC. V gene TRBV12-5 combines with J gene TRBJ2-7; 8 bases are shared with TRBD2. Germline V gene lookup returns CDR1 LGHNT and CDR2 FRNRAP. This CDR3 has 15 residues. V dropped 3 bases and J dropped 2; count of bases not matched to a gene: 6.

The rearrangement uses TRBV25-1 and TRBJ2-5; 9 bases fit TRBD1. CDR1 is MGHDK, CDR2 SYGVNS, per germline. This CDR3 region has 15 residues. The junction had 4 bases not matched to a gene; V was cut back by 1 base and J by 4 bases. CDR3 residues: CASSESGTGRETQYF. DNA for the CDR3: TGTGCCAGCAGTGAATCGGGGACAGGGAGAGAGACCCAGTACTTC.

V gene TRBV4-1 combines with J gene TRBJ2-7; D ambiguous. V shed 0 bases and J shed 4 bases, with 7 bases lying between them. This CDR3 spans 13 amino acids. Per germline, CDR1 MGHRA and CDR2 YSYEKL. CDR3 coding DNA: TGCGCCAGCAGCCAAGAAGAAGTGTACGAGCAGTACTTC. Protein product: CASSQEEVYEQYF.

J is TRBJ2-3 and V is TRBV5-1; 11 bases match TRBD1. The J segment lost 4 bases and the V segment lost 3 bases, leaving 4 bases of the junction unmatched. The CDR3 is 15 amino acids. CDR1 is SGHRS, CDR2 YFSETQ, per germline. In DNA form, the CDR3 reads TGCGCCAGCAGCTGGGGACAGGGGGGTTCAGATACGCAGTATTTT. It codes for CASSWGQGGSDTQYF.

This clone has a handful of counts. The chain joins TRBV28 to TRBJ1-2; D is unresolved. The germline CDR1 and CDR2 sequences are MDHEN and SYDVKM. V was cut by 6 bases and J by 3 bases, with 5 bases left in between. CDR3 length equals 11 residues. The CDR3 loop is CASSRYYGYTF. DNA of the CDR3: TGTGCCAGCAGCCGGTACTATGGCTACACCTTC.